This TCR beta chain was documented in a study of identical twins. This CDR3 is 19 amino acids long. The germline V gene encodes CDR1 SGHAT and CDR2 FQDESV (reference sequence). A template switching step contributed a universal primer site, while unique molecular identifiers were present in the cDNA. TCRdb recomputed calls from the 5' RACE reads with MiXCR, one row per CDR3 protein. The data contain 310,000 or so distinct CDR3 sequences, approximately 8% of them singletons. This clonotype was counted many times. One end of the junction is discordant with germline, which a read error may explain. This sample also belongs to another study, concerning yellow fever vaccine responses in identical twins.

The sequence was collected from a woman between 18 and 29 years old in good health. Source material: memory (CD45RO+) T cells sorted from blood. The V and J genes are TRBV11-1 and TRBJ2-1; 7 bases match TRBD2. The CDR3 nucleotides read TGTGCTAGCAGGGAGGGGCCCCCCCCGGAAATCCTCAAGGACAATGAGCAGTTCTTC. It encodes CASREGPPPEILKDNEQFF.